The rows below give T cell receptor beta chains drawn from one sample of a study of T cell responses to AZD1222 COVID-19 vaccine. The table came from immunoSEQ multiplex PCR; TCRdb's copy has only in-frame clones and leaves some out. The sample gives fewer than 200,000 clones, approximately 92% of which show up once; about 10% is in the top ten. The sample was peripheral blood, taken on day 0 of AZD1222 vaccination. These receptors came from an adult in good health. CDR3s include the opening cysteine and the closing phenylalanine or tryptophan. A D gene is named only where the DNA matches it firmly. Clone size is given for some rows only: seen once, a few or many times, or a class if the clone is expanded.

v_gene	len	d_gene	abundance	j_gene	CDR3aa	CDR3nt
TRBV3-1/TRBV3-2	18	TRBD2	few	TRBJ2-1	CASSRTSGDRALYNEQFF	TGTGCCAGCAGCCGGACTAGCGGAGACCGGGCTCTCTACAATGAGCAGTTCTTC
TRBV29-1	16	TRBD2	NA	TRBJ2-1	CSVSTSGGKKYNEQFF	TGCAGCGTTTCTACTAGCGGGGGAAAAAAATACAATGAGCAGTTCTTC
TRBV6-5	14	NA	NA	TRBJ1-4	CASSTTEEYEKLFF	TGTGCCAGCAGTACGACAGAAGAGTATGAAAAACTGTTTTTT
TRBV27	14	TRBD2	NA	TRBJ2-7	CASSLISGMYEQYF	TGTGCCAGCAGTTTGATTAGCGGGATGTACGAGCAGTACTTC
TRBV4-1	19	TRBD2	NA	TRBJ2-2	CASSQVELAGGPGTGELFF	TGCGCCAGCAGCCAAGTAGAACTAGCGGGGGGGCCAGGCACCGGGGAGCTGTTTTTT
TRBV5-1	14	NA	once	TRBJ1-1	CASSPGPANTEAFF	TGCGCCAGCAGTCCCGGCCCCGCCAACACTGAAGCTTTCTTT
TRBV4-2	17	TRBD2	NA	TRBJ2-7	CASSQETSEVPTYEQYF	TGTGCCAGCAGCCAAGAAACTAGCGAAGTCCCCACCTACGAGCAGTACTTC
TRBV5-6	14	NA	NA	TRBJ1-5	CASSSRNSNQPQHF	TGTGCCAGCAGCTCGAGGAATAGCAATCAGCCCCAGCATTTT
TRBV11-2	15	TRBD1	NA	TRBJ1-1	CASSYSRQGKTEAFF	TGTGCCAGCAGCTATTCCCGACAGGGAAAGACTGAAGCTTTCTTT
TRBV2	15	TRBD1	NA	TRBJ2-2	CASSGGTGRTGELFF	TGTGCCAGCAGTGGAGGGACAGGGCGGACCGGGGAGCTGTTTTTT
TRBV4-1	13	NA	NA	TRBJ1-1	CASSPGSNTEAFF	TGCGCCAGCAGCCCCGGGTCGAACACTGAAGCTTTCTTT
TRBV7-9	14	NA	few	TRBJ1-1	CASSLVLGNTEAFF	TGTGCCAGCAGCTTAGTATTAGGGAACACTGAAGCTTTCTTT
TRBV19	14	TRBD1	NA	TRBJ1-1	CASTVGQGGTEAFF	TGTGCCAGTACCGTCGGACAGGGGGGAACTGAAGCTTTCTTT
TRBV3-1/TRBV3-2	14	TRBD2	few	TRBJ2-7	CASRKSGSGYEQYF	TGTGCCAGCAGGAAAAGCGGGAGTGGCTACGAGCAGTACTTC
TRBV5-1	16	NA	NA	TRBJ2-5	CASRWGPTGQGETQYF	TGCGCCAGCAGATGGGGCCCCACAGGGCAGGGGGAGACCCAGTACTTC
TRBV9	14	NA	once	TRBJ1-1	CASSVGSARTEAFF	TGTGCCAGCAGCGTAGGATCAGCGAGGACTGAAGCTTTCTTT
TRBV13	14	NA	NA	TRBJ2-2	CASSLMWETGELFF	TGTGCCAGCAGCTTAATGTGGGAAACCGGGGAGCTGTTTTTT
TRBV7-3	13	NA	NA	TRBJ2-2	CASSFDSTGELFF	TGTGCCAGCAGCTTTGACAGCACCGGGGAGCTGTTTTTT
TRBV12-3/TRBV12-4	12	NA	few	TRBJ1-6	CASSFGGSPLHF	TGTGCCAGCAGTTTTGGGGGGTCACCCCTCCACTTT
TRBV6-2/TRBV6-3	14	TRBD1	NA	TRBJ1-2	CASSLGQGIVGYTF	TGTGCCAGCAGCCTGGGACAGGGAATCGTCGGCTACACCTTC